The sequence of this T cell receptor (beta chain) was determined in a study of metastatic and nonmetastatic thyroid tumors. Before thyroid surgery, none of the patients had received any treatment. Trimming removed 2 bases at V and 6 bases at J, with 2 bases between. The V gene's germline CDR1 is SGHRS and CDR2 YFSETQ. This CDR3 is 11 amino acids long. TCRdb re-clonotyped the PCR reads via MiXCR. The sample lists around 30,000 clones; 15% to 20% were seen once. Many counts were recorded for this clone. The rearrangement joins TRBV5-1 to TRBJ2-2; D ambiguous. The source material was blood. The source is a female donor with papillary thyroid cancer or a benign thyroid nodule (not recorded which). Some clones in this sample may be carry-over from other donors' samples. CDR3 loop: CASSFSGELFF. The CDR3 DNA reads TGCGCCAGCAGCTTTTCCGGGGAGCTGTTTTTT.